This T cell receptor (beta chain) was recovered during a study of T cell responses to AZD1222 COVID-19 vaccine. Overall study findings and caveats: Without day 14 samples, only post-peak T cell repertoires were studied. Donors were mostly white British, more females; clonal diversity possibly underestimated.

From germline, CDR1 is MNHEY and CDR2 SMNVEV (reference sequence). The CDR3 has 13 amino acids. With 5 bases removed from V and 6 bases from J, the gap between germline ends came to 11 bases. Concerning this clone itself: No antigen is known for it.

Assay used: immunoSEQ multiplex PCR; TCRdb lists only in-frame clones, some missing. The table lists about 150,000 clones, about 93% of them singletons. Pooled together were second doses at about 4 or about 12 weeks. The sequence was obtained from an adult who received the AZD1222 COVID-19 vaccine. The sample was peripheral blood, taken 28 days after the second AZD1222 dose. This chain uses TRBV27 with TRBJ1-5, with D tentatively TRBD1 (6 bases). CDR3: CASSANRAQPQHF. In nucleotides, the CDR3 is TGTGCCAGCAGTGCCAACAGGGCTCAGCCCCAGCATTTT.